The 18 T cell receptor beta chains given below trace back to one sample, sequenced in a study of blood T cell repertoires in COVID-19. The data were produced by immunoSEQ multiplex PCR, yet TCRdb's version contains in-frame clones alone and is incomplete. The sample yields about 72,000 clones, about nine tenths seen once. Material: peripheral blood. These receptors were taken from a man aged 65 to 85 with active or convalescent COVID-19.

CDR3 in amino acids: CAISDPDRGYGYTF. CDR3 nucleotide sequence: TGTGCCATCAGTGACCCGGACAGGGGCTATGGCTACACCTTC. The rearrangement joins TRBV10-3 to TRBJ1-2; TRBD1 matches 9 bases. The CDR3 is 14 residues long. The V and J ends lost 3 bases and 4 bases, in that order; junction bases with no gene match: 3. The germline V gene has CDR1 ENHRY and CDR2 SYGVKD.

The CDR3: CASNARQGLTEAFF. CDR3 nucleotides: TGTGCCAGCAATGCCCGACAGGGATTGACTGAAGCTTTCTTT. The rearrangement uses TRBV27 and TRBJ1-1; 7 nucleotides line up with TRBD1. V shed 7 bases and J 5 bases; nucleotides not matched to a gene: 10. Per germline, CDR1 MNHEY and CDR2 SMNVEV (reference sequence). The CDR3 has 14 amino acids.

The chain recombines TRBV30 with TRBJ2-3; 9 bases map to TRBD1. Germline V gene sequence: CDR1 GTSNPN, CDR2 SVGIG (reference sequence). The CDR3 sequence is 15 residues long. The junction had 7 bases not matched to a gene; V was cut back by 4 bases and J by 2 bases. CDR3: CAWIGTGKVTDTQYF. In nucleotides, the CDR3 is TGTGCCTGGATTGGGACAGGGAAGGTCACAGATACGCAGTATTTT.

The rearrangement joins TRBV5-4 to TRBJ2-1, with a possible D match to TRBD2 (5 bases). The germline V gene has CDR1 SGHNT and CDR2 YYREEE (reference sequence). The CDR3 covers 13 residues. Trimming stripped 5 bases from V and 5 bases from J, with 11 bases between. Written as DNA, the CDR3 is TGTGCCAGCAGAGAACTAGTCAACAATGAGCAGTTCTTC. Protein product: CASRELVNNEQFF.

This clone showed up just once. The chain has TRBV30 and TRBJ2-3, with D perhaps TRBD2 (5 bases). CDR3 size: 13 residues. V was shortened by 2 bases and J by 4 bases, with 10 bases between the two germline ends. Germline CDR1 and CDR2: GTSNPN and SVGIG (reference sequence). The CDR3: CAWSIGAADTQYF. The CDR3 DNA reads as TGTGCCTGGAGTATCGGAGCGGCAGATACGCAGTATTTT.

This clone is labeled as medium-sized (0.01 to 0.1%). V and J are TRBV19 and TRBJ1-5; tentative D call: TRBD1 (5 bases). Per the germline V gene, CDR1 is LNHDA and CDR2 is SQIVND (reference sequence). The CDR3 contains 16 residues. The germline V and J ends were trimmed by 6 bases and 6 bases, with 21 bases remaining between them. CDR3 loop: CASRQEFDRGVQPQHF. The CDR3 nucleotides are TGTGCCAGTAGACAGGAGTTTGACCGCGGTGTTCAGCCCCAGCATTTT.

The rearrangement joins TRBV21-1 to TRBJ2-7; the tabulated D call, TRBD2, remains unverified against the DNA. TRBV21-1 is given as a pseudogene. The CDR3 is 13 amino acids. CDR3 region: CASRDRVTYEQYF. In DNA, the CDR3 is TGTGCCAGCAGAGATCGAGTTACCTACGAGCAGTACTTC.

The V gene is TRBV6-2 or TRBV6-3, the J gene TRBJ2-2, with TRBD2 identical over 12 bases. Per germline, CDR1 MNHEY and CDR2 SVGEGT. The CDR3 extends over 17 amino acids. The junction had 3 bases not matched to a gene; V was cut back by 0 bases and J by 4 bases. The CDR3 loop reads CASSYSTSGSITGELFF. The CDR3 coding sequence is TGTGCCAGCAGTTACTCGACTAGCGGGAGTATCACCGGGGAGCTGTTTTTT.

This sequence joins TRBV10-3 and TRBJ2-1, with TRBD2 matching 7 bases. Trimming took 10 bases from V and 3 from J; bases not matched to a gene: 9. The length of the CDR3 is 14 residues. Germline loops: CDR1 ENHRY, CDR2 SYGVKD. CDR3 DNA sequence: TGTGCCACCCTAGCGGAGCCCAACTACAATGAGCAGTTCTTC. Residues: CATLAEPNYNEQFF.

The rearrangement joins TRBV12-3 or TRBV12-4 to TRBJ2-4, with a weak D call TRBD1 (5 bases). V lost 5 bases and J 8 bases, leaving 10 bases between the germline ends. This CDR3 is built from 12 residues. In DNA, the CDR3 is TGTGCCAGCAGTCCCCAGGGTGACATTCAGTACTTC. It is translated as CASSPQGDIQYF.

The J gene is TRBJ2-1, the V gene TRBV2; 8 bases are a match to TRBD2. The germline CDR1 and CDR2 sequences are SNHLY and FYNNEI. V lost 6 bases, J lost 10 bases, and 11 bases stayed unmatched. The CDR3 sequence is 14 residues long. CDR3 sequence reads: CASSSQAGVYEQFF. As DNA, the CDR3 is TGTGCCAGCAGCAGCCAAGCGGGAGTTTACGAGCAGTTCTTC.

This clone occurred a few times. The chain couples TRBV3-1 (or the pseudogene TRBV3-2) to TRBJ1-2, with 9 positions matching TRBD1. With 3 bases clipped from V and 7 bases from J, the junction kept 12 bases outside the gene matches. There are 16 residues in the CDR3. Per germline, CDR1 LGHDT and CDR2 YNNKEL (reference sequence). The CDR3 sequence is CASSQISGGQGVGYTF. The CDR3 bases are TGTGCCAGCAGCCAGATAAGCGGGGGACAGGGCGTTGGCTACACCTTC.

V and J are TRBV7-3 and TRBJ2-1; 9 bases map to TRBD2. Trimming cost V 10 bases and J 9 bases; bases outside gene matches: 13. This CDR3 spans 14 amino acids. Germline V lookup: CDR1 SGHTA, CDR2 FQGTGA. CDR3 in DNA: TGTGCCACTGCCGGGACTAGCATCAGCAGTGAGCAGTTCTTC. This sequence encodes CATAGTSISSEQFF.

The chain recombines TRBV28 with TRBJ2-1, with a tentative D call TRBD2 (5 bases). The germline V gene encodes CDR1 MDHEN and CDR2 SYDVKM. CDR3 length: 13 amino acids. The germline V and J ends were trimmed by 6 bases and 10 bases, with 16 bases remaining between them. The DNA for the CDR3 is TGTGCCAGCAGGACCCCCCGCGGGTTGGAGCAGTTCTTC. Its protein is CASRTPRGLEQFF. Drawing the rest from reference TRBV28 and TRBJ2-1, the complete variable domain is DVKVTQSSRYLVKRTGEKVFLECVQDMDHENMFWYRQDPGLGLRLIYFSYDVKMKEKGDIPEGYSVSREKKERFSLILESASTNQTSMYLCASRTPRGLEQFFGPGTRLTVL.

CDR3 protein: CASSAQGGTEAFF. CDR3 DNA sequence: TGTGCCAGCAGTGCCCAAGGGGGAACTGAAGCTTTCTTT. The chain is built from TRBV6-2 or TRBV6-3 and TRBJ1-1; TRBD1 is a possible D gene (6 bases). The CDR3 is 13 amino acids. V was trimmed by 5 bases and J by 5 bases, leaving 12 bases between them. Germline V gene data show CDR1 as MNHEY and CDR2 as SVGEGT.

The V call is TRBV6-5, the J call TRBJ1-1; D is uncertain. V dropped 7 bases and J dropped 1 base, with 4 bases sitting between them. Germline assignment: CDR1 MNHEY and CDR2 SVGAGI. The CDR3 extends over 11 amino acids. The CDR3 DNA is TGTGCCAGCAATAAGAACACTGAAGCTTTCTTT. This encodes CASNKNTEAFF.

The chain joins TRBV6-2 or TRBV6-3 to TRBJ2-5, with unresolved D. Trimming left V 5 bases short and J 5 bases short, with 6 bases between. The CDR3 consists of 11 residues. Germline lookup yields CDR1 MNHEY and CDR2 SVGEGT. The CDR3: CASSEPETQYF. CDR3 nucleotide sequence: TGTGCCAGCAGTGAGCCCGAGACCCAGTACTTC.

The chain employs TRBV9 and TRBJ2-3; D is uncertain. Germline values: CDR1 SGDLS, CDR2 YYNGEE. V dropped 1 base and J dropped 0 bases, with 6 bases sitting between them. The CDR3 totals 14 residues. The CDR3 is CASSVTASTDTQYF. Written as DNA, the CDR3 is TGTGCCAGCAGCGTAACCGCGAGCACAGATACGCAGTATTTT.